These 14 T cell receptor beta chains were all obtained from the same sample, sequenced in a study of PD-1 blockade in mismatch repair-deficient tumors. Some clones are missing from TCRdb's copy, which holds only in-frame ones; the method was immunoSEQ multiplex PCR. This table holds 15,000 or so clones, approximately 82% found once. The source material was PBMCs, sampled less than 15 weeks after starting pembrolizumab. The source of these receptors is an adult with mismatch repair-deficient cancer.

V gene TRBV19 combines with J gene TRBJ2-3; TRBD1 matches 8 bases. V lost 7 bases to trimming and J lost 5 bases; unmatched junction nucleotides: 5. Germline CDR1 is LNHDA and CDR2 is SQIVND (reference sequence). The CDR3 loop spans 13 amino acids. The CDR3 protein is CASNQGARDTQYF. The CDR3 region has the DNA TGTGCCAGTAATCAGGGGGCGCGAGATACGCAGTATTTT. Full variable domain (outside the CDR3, taken from reference TRBV19 and TRBJ2-3): DGGITQSPKYLFRKEGQNVTLSCEQNLNHDAMYWYRQDPGQGLRLIYYSQIVNDFQKGDIAEGYSVSREKKESFPLTVTSAQKNPTAFYLCASNQGARDTQYFGPGTRLTVL.

The chain carries TRBV5-4 and TRBJ1-2; D gene ambiguous. Trimming left V 0 bases short and J 10 bases short, with 13 bases between. Germline V gives CDR1 SGHNT, CDR2 YYREEE (reference sequence). The CDR3 sequence is 13 residues long. CDR3 in DNA: TGTGCCAGCAGCTTGGCACAGAATAATGTCTACACCTTC. Translation gives CASSLAQNNVYTF.

V gene TRBV19 combines with J gene TRBJ2-7, with TRBD2 matching 9 bases. The CDR3 is made up of 17 amino acids. CDR1 is LNHDA, CDR2 SQIVND, per germline (reference sequence). V shed 1 base and J 7 bases; nucleotides not matched to a gene: 14. DNA of the CDR3: TGTGCCAGTAGTATAGGGGGGGCGGGAGGGCCTACGTGGGAGCAGTACTTC. Protein sequence: CASSIGGAGGPTWEQYF.

The chain recombines TRBV6-1 with TRBJ1-5; D is unresolved. The CDR3 covers 13 residues. Germline lookup yields CDR1 MNHNS and CDR2 SASEGT. The V end was cut by 6 bases, the J end by 0 bases, with 6 bases between. In DNA form, the CDR3 reads TGTGCCAGCAGCCTTAATAGCAATCAGCCCCAGCATTTT. Protein sequence: CASSLNSNQPQHF.

The genes are TRBV5-1 and TRBJ1-5; no definite D call. Germline lookup yields CDR1 SGHRS and CDR2 YFSETQ. The CDR3 spans 14 residues. Trimming pared 0 bases from V and 6 bases from J, leaving 10 bases between. In DNA form, the CDR3 reads TGCGCCAGCAGCTTGGGCTCGGGAGGTCAGCCCCAGCATTTT. Amino acid sequence: CASSLGSGGQPQHF.

The chain recombines TRBV6-5 with TRBJ1-1, with 11 bases aligning to TRBD1. This CDR3 comprises 15 residues. Germline V gene lookup returns CDR1 MNHEY and CDR2 SVGAGI. With 2 bases clipped from V and 11 bases from J, the junction kept 10 bases outside the gene matches. The CDR3 loop is CASSYGGTDRGHAFF. The CDR3 DNA reads as TGTGCCAGCAGTTACGGCGGCACGGACAGGGGGCACGCTTTCTTT.

The table lists this clone with a count of one. The rearrangement joins TRBV5-8 to TRBJ2-5; 8 bases fit TRBD1. V lost 4 bases to trimming and J lost 2 bases; unmatched junction nucleotides: 7. Germline values: CDR1 SGHTS, CDR2 YDEGEE. This CDR3 contains 15 residues. For the CDR3, the DNA is TGTGCCAGCAGCCGCGGGACAGGCGCTCAAGAGACCCAGTACTTC. Encoded protein: CASSRGTGAQETQYF.

This clone was picked up one time. This chain joins TRBV28 and TRBJ2-7; maybe TRBD2 (5 bases). This CDR3 is 14 amino acids long. Trimming took 2 bases from V and 5 from J, leaving 13 bases between them. CDR1 is MDHEN, CDR2 SYDVKM, per germline. CDR3 protein: CASSLGSSGNEQYF. CDR3 coding DNA: TGTGCCAGCAGTTTAGGTTCTTCGGGGAACGAGCAGTACTTC. The whole variable domain, filled in from reference TRBV28 and TRBJ2-7, reads DVKVTQSSRYLVKRTGEKVFLECVQDMDHENMFWYRQDPGLGLRLIYFSYDVKMKEKGDIPEGYSVSREKKERFSLILESASTNQTSMYLCASSLGSSGNEQYFGPGTRLTVT.

The CDR3: CASSDRQGANYGYTF. The CDR3 DNA sequence: TGTGCCAGCAGTGATAGACAGGGTGCTAACTATGGCTACACCTTC. V is TRBV6-6 and J is TRBJ1-2; 7 bases map to TRBD1. This CDR3 is 15 amino acids long. V lost 5 bases to trimming and J lost 0 bases; unmatched junction nucleotides: 6. Germline V gene sequence: CDR1 MNHNY, CDR2 SVGAGI (reference sequence).

The table lists this clone with a few counts. The CDR3 region is CASSTRIAGFYEQYF. As DNA, the CDR3 is TGTGCCAGCAGCACCCGGATAGCGGGGTTCTACGAGCAGTACTTC. The V call is TRBV11-2, the J call TRBJ2-7; 8 bases line up with TRBD2. From germline, CDR1 is SGHAT and CDR2 FQNNGV. Trimming removed 5 bases from V and 3 bases from J; junction bases left unmatched: 9. CDR3 length: 15 residues.

The V and J genes are TRBV5-1 and TRBJ1-4; D is uncertain. CDR1 and CDR2 from the germline V gene are SGHRS and YFSETQ. The CDR3 consists of 16 residues. Trimming removed 0 bases from V and 3 bases from J, with 12 bases in between. This CDR3 is CASSLDESQANEKLFF. The CDR3 bases are TGCGCCAGCAGCTTGGATGAGTCTCAAGCTAATGAAAAACTGTTTTTT.

The gene calls are TRBV7-8 and TRBJ2-5, with 9 nucleotides matching TRBD1. V shed 3 bases, J shed 3 bases, and the junction held 14 bases outside the gene matches. Germline V gene sequence: CDR1 SGHVS, CDR2 FQNEAQ. The CDR3 is 18 residues long. The CDR3 sequence: CASSLGTGRLAGEETQYF. In DNA form, the CDR3 reads TGTGCCAGCAGCTTGGGGACAGGGAGGCTCGCGGGAGAAGAGACCCAGTACTTC.

The chain links TRBV28 to TRBJ2-1; 9 bases map to TRBD2. CDR1 is MDHEN, CDR2 SYDVKM, per germline. This CDR3 region has 20 residues. V lost 5 bases, J lost 3 bases, and 20 bases stayed unmatched. The CDR3 sequence: CASSPLRRTSESFLYNEQFF. CDR3 nucleotides: TGTGCCAGCAGTCCCCTACGTCGGACTAGCGAGTCTTTTCTCTACAATGAGCAGTTCTTC.

The genes are TRBV28 and TRBJ1-5, with a tentative D call TRBD1 (6 bases). Between the trimmed V and J ends, which lost 4 bases and 4 bases, there was a span of 14 bases. This CDR3 has 15 amino acids. Germline lookup yields CDR1 MDHEN and CDR2 SYDVKM. The CDR3 loop is CASSSTQGRNQPQHF. The CDR3 nucleotides are TGTGCCAGCAGTTCTACACAGGGTCGGAATCAGCCCCAGCATTTT.